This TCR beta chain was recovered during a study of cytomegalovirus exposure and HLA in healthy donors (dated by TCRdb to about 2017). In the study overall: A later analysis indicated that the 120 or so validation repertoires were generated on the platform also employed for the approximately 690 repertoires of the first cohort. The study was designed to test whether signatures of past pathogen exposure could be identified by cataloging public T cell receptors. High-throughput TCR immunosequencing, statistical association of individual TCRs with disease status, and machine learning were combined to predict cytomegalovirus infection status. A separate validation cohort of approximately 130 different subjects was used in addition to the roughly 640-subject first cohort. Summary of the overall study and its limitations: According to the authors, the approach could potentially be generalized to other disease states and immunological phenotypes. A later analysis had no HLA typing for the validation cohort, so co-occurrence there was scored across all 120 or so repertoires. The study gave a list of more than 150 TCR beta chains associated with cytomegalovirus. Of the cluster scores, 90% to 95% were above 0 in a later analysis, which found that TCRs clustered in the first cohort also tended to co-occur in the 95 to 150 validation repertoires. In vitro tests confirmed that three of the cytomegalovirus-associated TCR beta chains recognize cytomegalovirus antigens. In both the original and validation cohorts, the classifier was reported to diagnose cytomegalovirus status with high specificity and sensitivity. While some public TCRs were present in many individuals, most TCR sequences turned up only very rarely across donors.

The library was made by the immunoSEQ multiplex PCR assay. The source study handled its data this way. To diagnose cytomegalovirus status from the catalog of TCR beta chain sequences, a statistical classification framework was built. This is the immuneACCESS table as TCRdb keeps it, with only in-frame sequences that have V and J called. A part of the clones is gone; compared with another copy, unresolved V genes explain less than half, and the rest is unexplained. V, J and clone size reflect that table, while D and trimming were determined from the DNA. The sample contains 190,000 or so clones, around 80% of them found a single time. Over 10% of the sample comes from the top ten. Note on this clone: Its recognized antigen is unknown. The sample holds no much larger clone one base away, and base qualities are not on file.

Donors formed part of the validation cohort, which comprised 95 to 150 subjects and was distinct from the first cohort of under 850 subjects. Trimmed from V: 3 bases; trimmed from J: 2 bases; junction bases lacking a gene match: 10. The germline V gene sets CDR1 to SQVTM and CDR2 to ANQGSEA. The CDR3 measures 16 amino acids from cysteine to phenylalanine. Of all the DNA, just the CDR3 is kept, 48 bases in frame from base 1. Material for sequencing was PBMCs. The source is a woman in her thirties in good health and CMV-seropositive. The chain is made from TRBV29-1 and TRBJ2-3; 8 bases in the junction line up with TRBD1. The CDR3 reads CSVELGQGPYTDTQYF. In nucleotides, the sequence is TGCAGCGTTGAGCTAGGACAGGGACCCTACACAGATACGCAGTATTTT.